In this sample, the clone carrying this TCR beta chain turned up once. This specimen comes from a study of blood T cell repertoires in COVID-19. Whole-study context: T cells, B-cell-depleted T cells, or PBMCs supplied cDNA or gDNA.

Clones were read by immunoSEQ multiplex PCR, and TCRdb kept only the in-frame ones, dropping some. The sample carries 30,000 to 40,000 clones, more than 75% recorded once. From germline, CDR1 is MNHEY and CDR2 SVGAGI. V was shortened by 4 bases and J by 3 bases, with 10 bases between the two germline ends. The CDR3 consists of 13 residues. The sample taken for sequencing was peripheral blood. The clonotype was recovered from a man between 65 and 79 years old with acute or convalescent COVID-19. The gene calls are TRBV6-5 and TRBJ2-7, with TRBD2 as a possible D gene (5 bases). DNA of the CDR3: TGTGCCAGCAGTTCACTTGCGGGCTACGAGCAGTACTTC. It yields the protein CASSSLAGYEQYF.